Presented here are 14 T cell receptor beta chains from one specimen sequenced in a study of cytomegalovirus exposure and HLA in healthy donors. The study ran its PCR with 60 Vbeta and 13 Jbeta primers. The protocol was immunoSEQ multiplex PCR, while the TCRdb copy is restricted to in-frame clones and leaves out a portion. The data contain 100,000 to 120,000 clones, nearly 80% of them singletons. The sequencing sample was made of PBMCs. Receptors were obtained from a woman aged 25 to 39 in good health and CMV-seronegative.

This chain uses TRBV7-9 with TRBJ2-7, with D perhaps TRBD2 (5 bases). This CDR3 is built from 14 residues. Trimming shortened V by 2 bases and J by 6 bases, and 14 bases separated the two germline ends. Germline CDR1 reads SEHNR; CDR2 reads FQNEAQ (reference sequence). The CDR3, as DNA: TGTGCCAGCAGCTTATTCTCGGGAATTGGCGAGCAGTACTTC. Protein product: CASSLFSGIGEQYF.

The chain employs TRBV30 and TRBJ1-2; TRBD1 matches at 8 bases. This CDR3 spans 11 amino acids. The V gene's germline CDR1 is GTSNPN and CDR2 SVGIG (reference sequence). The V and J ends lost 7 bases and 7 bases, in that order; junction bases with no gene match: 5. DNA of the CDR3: TGTGCCTCGGACAGGGAAAGTGGCTACACCTTC. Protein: CASDRESGYTF.

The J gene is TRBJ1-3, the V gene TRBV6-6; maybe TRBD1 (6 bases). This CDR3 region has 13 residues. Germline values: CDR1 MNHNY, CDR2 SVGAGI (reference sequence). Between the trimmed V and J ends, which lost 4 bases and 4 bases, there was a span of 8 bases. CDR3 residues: CASSWGHGNTIYF. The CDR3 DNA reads TGTGCCAGCAGTTGGGGACACGGAAACACCATATATTTT.

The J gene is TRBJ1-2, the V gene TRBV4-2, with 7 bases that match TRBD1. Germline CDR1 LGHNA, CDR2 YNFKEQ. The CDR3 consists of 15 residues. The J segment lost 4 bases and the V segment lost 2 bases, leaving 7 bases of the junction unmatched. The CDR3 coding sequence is TGTGCCAGCAGCCAAACCGGGACAGTCTCCTATGGCTACACCTTC. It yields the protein CASSQTGTVSYGYTF.

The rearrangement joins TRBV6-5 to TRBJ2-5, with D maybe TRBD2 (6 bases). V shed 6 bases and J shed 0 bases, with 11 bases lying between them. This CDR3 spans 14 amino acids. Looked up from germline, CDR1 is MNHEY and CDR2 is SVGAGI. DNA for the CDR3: TGTGCCAGCAGCCCCGGGAGCTACCAAGAGACCCAGTACTTC. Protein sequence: CASSPGSYQETQYF.

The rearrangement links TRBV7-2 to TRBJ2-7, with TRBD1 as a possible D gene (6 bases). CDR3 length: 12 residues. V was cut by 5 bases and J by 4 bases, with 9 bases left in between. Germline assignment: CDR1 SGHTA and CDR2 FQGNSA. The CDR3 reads CASSKDRYEQYF. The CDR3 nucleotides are TGTGCCAGCAGCAAGGACAGATACGAGCAGTACTTC.

CDR3 region: CASSQRDSASTDTQYF. The CDR3 DNA follows: TGCGCCAGCAGCCAACGGGACAGTGCTAGCACAGATACGCAGTATTTT. The chain recombines TRBV4-3 with TRBJ2-3; TRBD1 aligns across 7 bases. J lost 0 bases, V lost 2 bases, and 5 bases had no gene match. The germline CDR1 and CDR2 sequences are LGHNA and YSLEER. The CDR3 runs to 16 residues.

The CDR3 nucleotides read TGTGCCAGTAGTATCGGGACAGGGAGCGAGCAGTACTTC. Its protein product is CASSIGTGSEQYF. The rearrangement links TRBV19 to TRBJ2-7, with 9 bases that match TRBD1. The V gene's germline CDR1 is LNHDA and CDR2 SQIVND (reference sequence). V shed 3 bases and J 6 bases; nucleotides not matched to a gene: 3. The CDR3 is 13 residues long.

CDR3 in amino acids: CAWGPGTGPARTQYF. In DNA, the CDR3 is TGTGCCTGGGGTCCCGGGACAGGGCCAGCAAGGACCCAGTACTTC. J is TRBJ2-5 and V is TRBV30, with 9 positions matching TRBD1. This CDR3 has 15 residues. Germline CDR1 GTSNPN, CDR2 SVGIG (reference sequence). The junction had 14 bases not matched to a gene; V was cut back by 5 bases and J by 7 bases.

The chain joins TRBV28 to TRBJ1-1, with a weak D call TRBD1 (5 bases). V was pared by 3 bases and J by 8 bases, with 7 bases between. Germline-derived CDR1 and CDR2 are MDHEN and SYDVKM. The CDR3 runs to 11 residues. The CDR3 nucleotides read TGTGCCAGCAGTTTTCACAGGGAAGCTTTCTTT. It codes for CASSFHREAFF. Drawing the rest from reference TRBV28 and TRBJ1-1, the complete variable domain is DVKVTQSSRYLVKRTGEKVFLECVQDMDHENMFWYRQDPGLGLRLIYFSYDVKMKEKGDIPEGYSVSREKKERFSLILESASTNQTSMYLCASSFHREAFFGQGTRLTVV.

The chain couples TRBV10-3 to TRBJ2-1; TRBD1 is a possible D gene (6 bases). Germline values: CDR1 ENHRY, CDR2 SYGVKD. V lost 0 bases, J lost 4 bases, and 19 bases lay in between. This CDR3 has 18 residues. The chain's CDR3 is CAISESERQDIGYNEQFF. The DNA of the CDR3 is TGTGCCATCAGTGAGTCGGAGAGACAGGACATAGGATACAATGAGCAGTTCTTC.

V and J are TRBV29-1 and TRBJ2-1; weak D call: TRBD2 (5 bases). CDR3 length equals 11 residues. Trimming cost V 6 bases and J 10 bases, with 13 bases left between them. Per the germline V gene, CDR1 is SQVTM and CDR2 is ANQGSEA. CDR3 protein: CSVQGGPEQFF. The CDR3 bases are TGCAGCGTCCAAGGAGGACCCGAGCAGTTCTTC.

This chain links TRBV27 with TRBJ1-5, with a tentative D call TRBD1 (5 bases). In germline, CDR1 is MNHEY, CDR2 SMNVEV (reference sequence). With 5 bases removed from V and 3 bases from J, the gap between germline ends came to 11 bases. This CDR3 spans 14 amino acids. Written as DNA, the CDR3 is TGTGCCAGCAGTCTCGCCAGGGTCAATCAGCCCCAGCATTTT. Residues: CASSLARVNQPQHF.

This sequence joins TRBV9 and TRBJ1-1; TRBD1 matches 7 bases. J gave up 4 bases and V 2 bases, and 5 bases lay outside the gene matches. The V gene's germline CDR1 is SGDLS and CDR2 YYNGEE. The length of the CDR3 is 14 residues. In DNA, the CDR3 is TGTGCCAGCAGCGTGACAGGGTCGGGCACTGAAGCTTTCTTT. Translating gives CASSVTGSGTEAFF.